Presented here are 2 T cell receptor beta chains from one specimen sequenced in a study of blood T cell repertoires in COVID-19 (dated by TCRdb to the early 2020s). Library preparation was by the immunoSEQ multiplex PCR assay. The immuneACCESS repertoire file appears here via TCRdb, limited to in-frame rearrangements. These files lack a portion of the clones; in checked studies, under half of the deficit traces to unresolved V genes, and the cause of the others is not known. The sample has about 180,000 clones on record, 82% of them singletons. In total, the top ten clones hold less than 20% of the sample. Sequencing was done on a sample of PBMCs or T cells enriched from blood (not recorded which). Source of these receptors: a man aged 60-69 years who had recovered from COVID-19.

The chain couples TRBV28 to TRBJ2-1, with 7 bases identical to TRBD1. Trimming cost V 6 bases and J 3 bases; bases outside gene matches: 8. Germline CDR1 is MDHEN and CDR2 is SYDVKM. The CDR3 consists of 15 residues. CDR3 region: CASRGTGVRYNEQFF. The CDR3 DNA reads TGTGCCAGCAGAGGAACAGGGGTACGCTACAATGAGCAGTTCTTC.

The V gene is TRBV5-6, the J gene TRBJ2-7; 8 bases align to TRBD2. The J segment lost 2 bases and the V segment lost 1 base, leaving 14 bases of the junction unmatched. Germline V lookup: CDR1 SGHDT, CDR2 YYEEEE. The CDR3 is 18 residues long. In DNA, the CDR3 is TGTGCCAGCAGCTTGTCCGCGGGAGGTAAGATAACCGCCTACGAGCAGTACTTC. Residues: CASSLSAGGKITAYEQYF.